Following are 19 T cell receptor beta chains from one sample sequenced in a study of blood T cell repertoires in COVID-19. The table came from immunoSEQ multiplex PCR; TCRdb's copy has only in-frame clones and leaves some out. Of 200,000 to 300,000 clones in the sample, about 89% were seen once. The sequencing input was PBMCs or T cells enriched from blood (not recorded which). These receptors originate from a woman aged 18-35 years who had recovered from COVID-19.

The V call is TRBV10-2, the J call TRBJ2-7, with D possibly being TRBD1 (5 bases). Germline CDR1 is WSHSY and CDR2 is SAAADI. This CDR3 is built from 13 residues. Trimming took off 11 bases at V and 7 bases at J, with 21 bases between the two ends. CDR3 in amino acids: CAAINQGSWEQYF. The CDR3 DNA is TGCGCCGCGATAAATCAGGGCTCCTGGGAGCAGTACTTC.

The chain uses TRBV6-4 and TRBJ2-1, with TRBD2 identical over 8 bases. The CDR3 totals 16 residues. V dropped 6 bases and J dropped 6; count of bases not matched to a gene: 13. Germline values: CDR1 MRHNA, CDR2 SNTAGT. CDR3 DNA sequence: TGTGCCAGCAGCGAAATTCCGGGACTAGGCCTCAATGAGCAGTTCTTC. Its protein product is CASSEIPGLGLNEQFF.

The CDR3 DNA follows: TGTGCCAGCAGCCCCGGTACAAGCGTGGATACGCAGTATTTT. This translates into CASSPGTSVDTQYF. J is TRBJ2-3 and V is TRBV7-9; D gene uncertain. The germline gives CDR1 SEHNR, CDR2 FQNEAQ (reference sequence). Trimming took 5 bases from V and 6 from J, leaving 15 bases between them. The CDR3 is made up of 14 amino acids.

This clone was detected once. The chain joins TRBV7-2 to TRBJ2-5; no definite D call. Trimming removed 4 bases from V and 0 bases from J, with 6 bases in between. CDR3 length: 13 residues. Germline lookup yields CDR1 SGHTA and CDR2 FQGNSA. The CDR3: CASSSSDQETQYF. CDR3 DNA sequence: TGTGCCAGCAGCTCGAGCGACCAAGAGACCCAGTACTTC.

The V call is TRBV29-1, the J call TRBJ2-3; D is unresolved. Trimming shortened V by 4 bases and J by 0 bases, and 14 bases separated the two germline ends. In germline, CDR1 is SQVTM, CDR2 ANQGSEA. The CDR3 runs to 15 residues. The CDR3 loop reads CSVVVGSTSTDTQYF. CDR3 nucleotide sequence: TGCAGCGTTGTAGTCGGTTCCACTAGCACAGATACGCAGTATTTT.

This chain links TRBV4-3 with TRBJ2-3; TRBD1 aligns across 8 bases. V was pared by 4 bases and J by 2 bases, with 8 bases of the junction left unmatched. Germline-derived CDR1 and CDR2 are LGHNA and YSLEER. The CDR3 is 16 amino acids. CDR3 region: CASSPRTGQDTDTQYF. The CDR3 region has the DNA TGCGCCAGCAGCCCTCGAACGGGACAGGACACAGATACGCAGTATTTT.

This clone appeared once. In DNA, the CDR3 is TGTGCCAGCAGCTTAATGGTGGGACAGGAGACCCAGTACTTC. This codes for CASSLMVGQETQYF. This chain links TRBV7-3 with TRBJ2-5, with 7 bases fitting TRBD1. Per germline, CDR1 SGHTA and CDR2 FQGTGA. J was trimmed by 5 bases and V by 1 base; bases with no gene match: 4. There are 14 residues in the CDR3.

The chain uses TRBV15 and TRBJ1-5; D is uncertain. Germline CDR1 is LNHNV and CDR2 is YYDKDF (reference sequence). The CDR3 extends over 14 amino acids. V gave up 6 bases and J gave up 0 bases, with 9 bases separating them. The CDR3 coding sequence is TGTGCCACCAGAGACGGAGATAGCAATCAGCCCCAGCATTTT. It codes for CATRDGDSNQPQHF.

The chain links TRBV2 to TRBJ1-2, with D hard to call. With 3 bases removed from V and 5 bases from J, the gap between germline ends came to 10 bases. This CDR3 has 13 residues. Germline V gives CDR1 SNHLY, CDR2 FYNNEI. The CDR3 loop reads CASSDLSTYGYTF. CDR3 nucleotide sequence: TGTGCCAGCAGTGATTTGTCAACTTATGGCTACACCTTC.

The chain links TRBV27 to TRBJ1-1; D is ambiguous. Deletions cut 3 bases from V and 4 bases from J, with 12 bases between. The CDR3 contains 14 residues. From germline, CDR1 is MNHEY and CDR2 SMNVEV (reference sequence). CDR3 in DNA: TGTGCCAGCAGTTTTAAGAGGGAGGGCACTGAAGCTTTCTTT. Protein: CASSFKREGTEAFF.

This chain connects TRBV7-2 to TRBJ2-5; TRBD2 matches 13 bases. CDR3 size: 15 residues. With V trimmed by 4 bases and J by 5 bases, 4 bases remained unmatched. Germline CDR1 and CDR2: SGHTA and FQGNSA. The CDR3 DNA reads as TGTGCCAGCAGCTCCTCACTAGCGGGAGGGGAGACCCAGTACTTC. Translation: CASSSSLAGGETQYF.

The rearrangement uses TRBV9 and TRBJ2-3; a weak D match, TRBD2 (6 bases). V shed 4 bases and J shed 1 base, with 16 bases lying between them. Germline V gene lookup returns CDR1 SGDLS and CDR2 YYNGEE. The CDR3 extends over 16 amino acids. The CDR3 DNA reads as TGTGCCAGCAGCCGAGGGGTAGGGGAGGGCACAGATACGCAGTATTTT. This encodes CASSRGVGEGTDTQYF.

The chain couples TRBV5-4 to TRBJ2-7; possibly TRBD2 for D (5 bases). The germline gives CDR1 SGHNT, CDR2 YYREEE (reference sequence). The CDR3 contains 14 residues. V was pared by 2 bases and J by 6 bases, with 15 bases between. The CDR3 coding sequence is TGTGCCAGCAGCTTTGACGGGATTCGTAGCGAGCAGTACTTC. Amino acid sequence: CASSFDGIRSEQYF.

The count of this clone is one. CDR3 loop: CASSKGQGGQPQHF. CDR3 sequence (DNA): TGTGCCAGCAGCAAAGGACAGGGTGGTCAGCCCCAGCATTTT. The chain has TRBV6-5 and TRBJ1-5; TRBD1 matches at 8 bases. CDR3 length: 14 amino acids. The trim removed 6 bases at V and 6 bases at J, leaving 7 bases unmatched. The germline V gene encodes CDR1 MNHEY and CDR2 SVGAGI.

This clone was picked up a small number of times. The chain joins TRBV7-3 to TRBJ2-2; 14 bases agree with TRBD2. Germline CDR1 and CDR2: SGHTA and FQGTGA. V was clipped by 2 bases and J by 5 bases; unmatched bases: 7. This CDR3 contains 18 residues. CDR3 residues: CASSLSGTSGRQTGELFF. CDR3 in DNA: TGTGCCAGCAGCTTATCTGGGACTAGCGGGAGACAAACCGGGGAGCTGTTTTTT.

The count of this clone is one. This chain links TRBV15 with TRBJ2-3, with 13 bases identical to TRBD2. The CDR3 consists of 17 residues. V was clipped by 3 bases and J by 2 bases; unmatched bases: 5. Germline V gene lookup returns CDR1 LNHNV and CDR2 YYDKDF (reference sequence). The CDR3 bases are TGTGCCACCAGCAGTGCCGGGACTAGCGGGACCACAGATACGCAGTATTTT. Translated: CATSSAGTSGTTDTQYF. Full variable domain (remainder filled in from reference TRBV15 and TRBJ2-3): DAMVIQNPRYQVTQFGKPVTLSCSQTLNHNVMYWYQQKSSQAPKLLFHYYDKDFNNEADTPDNFQSRRPNTSFCFLDIRSPGLGDTAMYLCATSSAGTSGTTDTQYFGPGTRLTVL.

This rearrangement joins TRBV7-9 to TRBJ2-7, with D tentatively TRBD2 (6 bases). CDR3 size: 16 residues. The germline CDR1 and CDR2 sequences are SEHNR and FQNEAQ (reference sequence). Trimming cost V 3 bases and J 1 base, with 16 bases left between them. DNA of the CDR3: TGTGCCAGCAGCTTCCTCTCTAGCGCCCAGTCCTACGAGCAGTACTTC. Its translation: CASSFLSSAQSYEQYF.

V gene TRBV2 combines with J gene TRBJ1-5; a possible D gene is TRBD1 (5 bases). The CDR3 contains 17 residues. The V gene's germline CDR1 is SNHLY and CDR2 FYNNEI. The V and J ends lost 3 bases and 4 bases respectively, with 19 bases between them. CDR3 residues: CASSEDPGQRFNQPQHF. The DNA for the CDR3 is TGTGCCAGCAGTGAGGACCCCGGACAAAGATTTAATCAGCCCCAGCATTTT.

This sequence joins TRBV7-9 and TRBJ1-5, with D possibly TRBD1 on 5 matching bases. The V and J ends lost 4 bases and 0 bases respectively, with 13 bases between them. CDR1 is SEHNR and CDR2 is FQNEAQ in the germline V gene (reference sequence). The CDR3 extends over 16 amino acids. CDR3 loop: CASSSTDSYSNQPQHF. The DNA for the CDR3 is TGTGCCAGCAGCTCCACAGACAGTTATAGCAATCAGCCCCAGCATTTT. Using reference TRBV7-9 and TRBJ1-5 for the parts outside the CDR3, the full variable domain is DTGVSQNPRHKITKRGQNVTFRCDPISEHNRLYWYRQTLGQGPEFLTYFQNEAQLEKSRLLSDRFSAERPKGSFSTLEIQRTEQGDSAMYLCASSSTDSYSNQPQHFGDGTRLSIL.